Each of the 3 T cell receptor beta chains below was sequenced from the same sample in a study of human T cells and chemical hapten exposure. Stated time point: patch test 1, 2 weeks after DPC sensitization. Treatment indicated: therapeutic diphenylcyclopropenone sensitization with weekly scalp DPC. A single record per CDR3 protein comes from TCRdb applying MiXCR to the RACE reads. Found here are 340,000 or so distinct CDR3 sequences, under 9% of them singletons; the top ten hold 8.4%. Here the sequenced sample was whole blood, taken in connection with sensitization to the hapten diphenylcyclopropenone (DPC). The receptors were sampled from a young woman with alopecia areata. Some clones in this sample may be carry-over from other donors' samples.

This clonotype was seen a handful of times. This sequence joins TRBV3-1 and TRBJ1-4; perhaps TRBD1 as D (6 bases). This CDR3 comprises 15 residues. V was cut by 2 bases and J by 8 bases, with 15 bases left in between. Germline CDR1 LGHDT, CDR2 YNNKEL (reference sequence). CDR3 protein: CASSQSDSPVEKLFF. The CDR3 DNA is TGTGCCAGCAGCCAATCGGACAGTCCAGTGGAAAAACTGTTTTTT.

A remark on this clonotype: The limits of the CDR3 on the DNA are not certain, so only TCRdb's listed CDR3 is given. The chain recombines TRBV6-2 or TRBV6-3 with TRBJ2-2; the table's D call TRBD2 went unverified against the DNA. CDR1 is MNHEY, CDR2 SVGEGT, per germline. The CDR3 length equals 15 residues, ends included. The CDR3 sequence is CASSYGGKKPGSCFF.

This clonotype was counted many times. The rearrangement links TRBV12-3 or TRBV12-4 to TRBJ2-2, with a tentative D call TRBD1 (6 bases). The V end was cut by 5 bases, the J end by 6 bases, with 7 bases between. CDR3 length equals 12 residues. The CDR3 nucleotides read TGTGCCAGCAGTCACAGGGCCGGGGAGCTGTTTTTT. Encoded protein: CASSHRAGELFF.